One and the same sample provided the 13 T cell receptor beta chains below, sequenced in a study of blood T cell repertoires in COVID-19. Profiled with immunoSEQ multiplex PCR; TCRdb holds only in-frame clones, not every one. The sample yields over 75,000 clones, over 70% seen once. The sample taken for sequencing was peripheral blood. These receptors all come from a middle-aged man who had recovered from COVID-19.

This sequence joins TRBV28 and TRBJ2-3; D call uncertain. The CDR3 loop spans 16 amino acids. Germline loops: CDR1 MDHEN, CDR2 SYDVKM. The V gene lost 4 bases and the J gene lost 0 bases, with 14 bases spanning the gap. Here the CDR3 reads CASSSQEKFSTDTQYF. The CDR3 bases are TGTGCCAGCAGTTCACAAGAAAAGTTTAGCACAGATACGCAGTATTTT. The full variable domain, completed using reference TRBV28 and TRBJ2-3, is DVKVTQSSRYLVKRTGEKVFLECVQDMDHENMFWYRQDPGLGLRLIYFSYDVKMKEKGDIPEGYSVSREKKERFSLILESASTNQTSMYLCASSSQEKFSTDTQYFGPGTRLTVL.

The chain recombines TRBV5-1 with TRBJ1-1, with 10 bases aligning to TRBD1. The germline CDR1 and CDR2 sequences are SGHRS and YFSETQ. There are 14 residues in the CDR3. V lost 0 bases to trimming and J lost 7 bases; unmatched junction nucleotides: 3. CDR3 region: CASSLEGTGDEAFF. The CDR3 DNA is TGCGCCAGCAGCTTGGAAGGGACAGGGGATGAAGCTTTCTTT.

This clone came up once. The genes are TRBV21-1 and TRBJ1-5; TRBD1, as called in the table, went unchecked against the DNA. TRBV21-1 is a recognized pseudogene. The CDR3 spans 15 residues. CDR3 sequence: CASSKKDRGNQPQHF. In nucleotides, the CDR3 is TGTGCCAGCAGCAAAAAGGACAGGGGGAATCAGCCCCAGCATTTT.

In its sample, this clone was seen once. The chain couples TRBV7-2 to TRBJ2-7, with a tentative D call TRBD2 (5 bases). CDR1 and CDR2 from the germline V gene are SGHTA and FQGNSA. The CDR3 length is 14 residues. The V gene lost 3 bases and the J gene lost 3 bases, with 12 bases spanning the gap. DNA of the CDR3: TGTGCCAGCAGCTTTTCCCCTACTAGCTACGAGCAGTACTTC. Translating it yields CASSFSPTSYEQYF.

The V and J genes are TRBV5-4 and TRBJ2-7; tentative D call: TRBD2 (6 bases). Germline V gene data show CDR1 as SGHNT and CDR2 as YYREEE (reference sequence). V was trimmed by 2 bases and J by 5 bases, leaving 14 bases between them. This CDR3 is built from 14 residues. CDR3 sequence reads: CASSFPLAVNEQYF. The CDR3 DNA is TGTGCCAGCAGCTTCCCACTAGCTGTCAACGAGCAGTACTTC.

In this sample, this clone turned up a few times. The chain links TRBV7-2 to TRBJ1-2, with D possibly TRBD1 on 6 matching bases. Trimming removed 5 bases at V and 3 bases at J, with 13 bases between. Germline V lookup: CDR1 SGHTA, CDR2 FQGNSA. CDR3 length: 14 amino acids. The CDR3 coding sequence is TGTGCCAGCAGCCCAGCACAGGGTGACTATGGCTACACCTTC. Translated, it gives CASSPAQGDYGYTF.

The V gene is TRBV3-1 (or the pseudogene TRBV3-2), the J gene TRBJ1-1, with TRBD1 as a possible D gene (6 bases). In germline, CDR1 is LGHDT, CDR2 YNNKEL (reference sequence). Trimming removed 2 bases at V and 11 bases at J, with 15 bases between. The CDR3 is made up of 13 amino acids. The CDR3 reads CASSQRTDLKAFF. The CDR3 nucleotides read TGTGCCAGCAGCCAACGGACAGATTTGAAGGCTTTCTTT.

Here the CDR3 DNA reads TGTGCCAGCAGCCCAGACAGGGGGACTGAAGCTTTCTTT. Translated, it gives CASSPDRGTEAFF. This chain links TRBV13 with TRBJ1-1; 9 bases are a match to TRBD1. CDR1 is PRHDT and CDR2 is FYEKMQ in the germline V gene (reference sequence). This CDR3 comprises 13 residues. V lost 5 bases, J lost 5 bases, and 3 bases stayed unmatched.

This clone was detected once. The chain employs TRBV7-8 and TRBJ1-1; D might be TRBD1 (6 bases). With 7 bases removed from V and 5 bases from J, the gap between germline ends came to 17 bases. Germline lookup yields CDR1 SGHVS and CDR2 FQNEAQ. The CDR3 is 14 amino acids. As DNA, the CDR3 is TGTGCCAGCATAAAAGCAGGGGAATGGACTGAAGCTTTCTTT. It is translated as CASIKAGEWTEAFF.

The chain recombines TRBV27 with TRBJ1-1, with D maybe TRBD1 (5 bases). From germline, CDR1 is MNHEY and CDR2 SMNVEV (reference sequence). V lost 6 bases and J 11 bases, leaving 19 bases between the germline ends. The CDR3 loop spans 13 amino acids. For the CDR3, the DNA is TGTGCCAGCAGCCGGGGAGGGGAGCTAAGGGCTTTCTTT. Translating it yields CASSRGGELRAFF.

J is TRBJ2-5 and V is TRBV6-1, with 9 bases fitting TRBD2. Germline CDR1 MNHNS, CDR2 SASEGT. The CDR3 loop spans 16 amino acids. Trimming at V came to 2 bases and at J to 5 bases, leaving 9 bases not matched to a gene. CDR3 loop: CASSESGRTLTETQYF. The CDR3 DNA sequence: TGTGCCAGCAGTGAAAGCGGGAGGACTCTAACGGAGACCCAGTACTTC.

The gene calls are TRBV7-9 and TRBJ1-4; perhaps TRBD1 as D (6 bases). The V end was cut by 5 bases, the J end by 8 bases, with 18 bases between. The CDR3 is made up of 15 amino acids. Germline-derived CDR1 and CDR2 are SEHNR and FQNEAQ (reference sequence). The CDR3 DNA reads TGTGCCAGCAGCGTAACCGGGACATCTGGAGAAAAACTGTTTTTT. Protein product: CASSVTGTSGEKLFF.

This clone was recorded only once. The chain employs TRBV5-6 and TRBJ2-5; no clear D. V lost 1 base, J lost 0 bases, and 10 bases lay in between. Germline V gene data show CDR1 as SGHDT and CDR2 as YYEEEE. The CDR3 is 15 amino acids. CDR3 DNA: TGTGCCAGCAGCTTGTACGCGGCTTACCAAGAGACCCAGTACTTC. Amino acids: CASSLYAAYQETQYF. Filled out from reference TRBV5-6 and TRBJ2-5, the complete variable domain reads DAGVTQSPTHLIKTRGQQVTLRCSPKSGHDTVSWYQQALGQGPQFIFQYYEEEERQRGNFPDRFSGHQFPNYSSELNVNALLLGDSALYLCASSLYAAYQETQYFGPGTRLLVL.